This paragraph reports one TCR beta chain. With 7 bases removed from V and 0 bases from J, the gap between germline ends came to 15 bases. This CDR3 contains 14 residues. The V gene's germline CDR1 is GTSNPN and CDR2 SVGIG (reference sequence). Here immunoSEQ multiplex PCR was the method, and the copy in TCRdb shows in-frame clones only, minus some. This table has some 87,000 clones, approximately 81% appearing once. Selection required adequate fresh-frozen tumor tissue plus more than two years' survival data. PBMC were collected before vaccination, two weeks after the third vaccination, and at progression. The entry originates in a study of glioma-infiltrating T cells after dendritic cell vaccination. Study at large: Glioblastoma patients came from Phase I and II dendritic cell vaccination trials.

The rearrangement links TRBV30 to TRBJ2-5; D may be TRBD2 (6 bases). This receptor was identified in a human donor with glioblastoma. The sample in question was blood, obtained before dendritic cell vaccination. CDR3 bases: TGTGCCTTCTTAGCGGACACGTACCAAGAGACCCAGTACTTC. Amino acids: CAFLADTYQETQYF.